Presented here are 32 T cell receptor beta chains from one specimen sequenced in a study of blood T cells in healthy people across ages. Combining a sample-barcoded 5' primer with a J-beta primer mix, a second PCR ran for roughly 6 to 12 cycles. MiXCR, applied by TCRdb to the 5' RACE reads, yields one record per CDR3 protein. The table lists about 1 million distinct CDR3 sequences, about 23% of them singletons. The same data also went into a second study, on T cells of mothers and their children.

The sequenced sample consisted of blood. The source is a girl aged 2 to 10 in good health.

This chain links TRBV4-1 with TRBJ2-1; D remains unclear. The CDR3 covers 17 residues. Trimming shortened V by 0 bases and J by 6 bases, and 18 bases separated the two germline ends. Germline CDR1 reads MGHRA; CDR2 reads YSYEKL. CDR3 in amino acids: CASSQDRSGDRSNEQFF. The CDR3 DNA sequence: TGCGCCAGCAGCCAAGATCGGTCAGGAGATCGGTCCAATGAGCAGTTCTTC.

The table lists this clonotype with a few counts. The V call is TRBV7-2, the J call TRBJ1-3; D ambiguous. Germline lookup yields CDR1 SGHTA and CDR2 FQGNSA. The CDR3 totals 15 residues. V was trimmed by 0 bases and J by 8 bases, leaving 14 bases between them. The CDR3 region has the DNA TGTGCCAGCAGCTTAGCCGGTCGGCGGGAAGACACCATATATTTT. Translation gives CASSLAGRREDTIYF.

In DNA, the CDR3 is TGCAGTGCTACCGGTCCTTCCCAGGGTTCTTATGGCTACACCTTC. This gives the protein CSATGPSQGSYGYTF. The rearrangement joins TRBV20-1 to TRBJ1-2; D may be TRBD1 (5 bases). CDR3 length equals 15 residues. The germline V gene has CDR1 DFQATT and CDR2 SNEGSKA (reference sequence). V lost 4 bases and J 5 bases, leaving 20 bases between the germline ends.

The V call is TRBV5-1, the J call TRBJ2-1; TRBD2 matches at 10 bases. The last part of the DNA fits TRBJ2-7 better; the J call may be wrong. The CDR3 sequence is 15 residues long. CDR1 is SGHRS, CDR2 YFSETQ, per germline. The chain's CDR3 is CASSLVLAGSYEQYF. The CDR3 DNA reads TGCGCCAGCAGCTTGGTACTAGCGGGATCCTACGAGCAGTACTTC.

This chain uses TRBV29-1 with TRBJ2-1; the D gene is possibly TRBD2 (6 bases). V lost 7 bases to trimming and J lost 4 bases, with 14 bases between them. Germline-derived CDR1 and CDR2 are SQVTM and ANQGSEA. CDR3 size: 13 residues. CDR3 sequence reads: CSAPAGLYNEQFF. In DNA form, the CDR3 reads TGCAGCGCCCCCGCGGGATTGTACAATGAGCAGTTCTTC.

The rearrangement joins TRBV14 to TRBJ1-1, with D perhaps TRBD1 (5 bases). The V gene lost 4 bases and the J gene lost 8 bases, with 17 bases spanning the gap. CDR3 length: 14 amino acids. Germline CDR1 is SGHDN and CDR2 is FVKESK. The CDR3 loop is CASSLTKERGEAFF. Written as DNA, the CDR3 is TGTGCCAGCAGCCTGACAAAAGAAAGGGGAGAAGCTTTCTTT. The variable domain in full, with the rest retrieved from reference TRBV14 and TRBJ1-1, is EAGVTQFPSHSVIEKGQTVTLRCDPISGHDNLYWYRRVMGKEIKFLLHFVKESKQDESGMPNNRFLAERTGGTYSTLKVQPAELEDSGVYFCASSLTKERGEAFFGQGTRLTVV.

The chain joins TRBV29-1 to TRBJ2-5; tentative D call: TRBD1 (6 bases). The end of the DNA fits TRBJ2-7 better, so the J call may be wrong. The CDR3 totals 12 residues. The germline gives CDR1 SQVTM, CDR2 ANQGSEA. The CDR3 DNA sequence: TGCAGCGCCGGGGACACATTCTACGAGCAGTACTTC. It specifies CSAGDTFYEQYF.

The chain couples TRBV29-1 to TRBJ2-4; maybe TRBD1 (7 bases). The germline V and J ends were trimmed by 7 bases and 6 bases, with 19 bases remaining between them. CDR3 size: 14 residues. CDR1 is SQVTM, CDR2 ANQGSEA, per germline. The CDR3 bases are TGCAGCGCCCGGACAGGAGGGAATGGAAACATTCAGTACTTC. Its translation is CSARTGGNGNIQYF.

The chain has TRBV5-1 and TRBJ2-3; 16 nucleotides agree with TRBD2. The CDR3 sequence is 16 residues long. Germline-derived CDR1 and CDR2 are SGHRS and YFSETQ. V lost 4 bases, J lost 6 bases, and 5 bases stayed unmatched. Written as DNA, the CDR3 is TGCGCCAGCAGCCCGGGACTAGCGGGAGGGCCGGATACGCAGTATTTT. This encodes CASSPGLAGGPDTQYF.

The V call is TRBV12-3 or TRBV12-4, the J call TRBJ1-2; D is unclear. The CDR3 has 13 residues. V was clipped by 3 bases and J by 4 bases, with 9 bases between them. CDR3 coding DNA: TGTGCCAGCAGTTTTGCGTTAACCTATGGCTACACCTTC. Amino acid sequence: CASSFALTYGYTF.

This clonotype was detected a few times. The V gene is TRBV27, the J gene TRBJ1-1, with D uncertain. The CDR3 extends over 12 amino acids. The germline V and J ends were trimmed by 4 bases and 7 bases, with 10 bases remaining between them. Germline CDR1 MNHEY, CDR2 SMNVEV (reference sequence). The CDR3 DNA reads as TGTGCCAGCAGTTCGTATAAAGGTGAAGCTTTCTTT. This codes for CASSSYKGEAFF.

The rearrangement joins TRBV19 to TRBJ2-5, with D tentatively TRBD1 (6 bases). V lost 0 bases and J lost 4, with 15 bases in between. CDR3 length: 16 residues. Germline V gene data show CDR1 as LNHDA and CDR2 as SQIVND (reference sequence). CDR3 sequence: CASSIDLTGGRETQYF. The DNA for the CDR3 is TGTGCCAGTAGTATAGATCTAACTGGGGGCAGAGAGACCCAGTACTTC.

The V gene is TRBV18, the J gene TRBJ2-7; 14 bases are a match to TRBD2. The germline CDR1 and CDR2 sequences are KGHSH and LQKENI. The ends lost 6 bases at V and 7 bases at J; junction bases unmatched: 11. There are 16 residues in the CDR3. The CDR3 nucleotides are TGTGCCAGCTCCGGGACTAGCGGGAGAACGGTATCGGAGCAGTACTTC. Its protein product is CASSGTSGRTVSEQYF.

The chain is built from TRBV11-2 and TRBJ2-5; 10 nucleotides agree with TRBD2. J was trimmed by 4 bases and V by 2 bases; bases with no gene match: 13. Germline V gene lookup returns CDR1 SGHAT and CDR2 FQNNGV. CDR3 size: 18 residues. The CDR3 nucleotides are TGTGCCAGCAGCTTAAGTTTCCTCGCTAGCGGGAGACGAGAGACCCAGTACTTC. Translation gives CASSLSFLASGRRETQYF.

This clonotype was recorded a few times. The gene calls are TRBV20-1 and TRBJ1-4; the D gene is possibly TRBD1 (5 bases). Germline V gene data show CDR1 as DFQATT and CDR2 as SNEGSKA (reference sequence). The CDR3 runs 14 residues. V was clipped by 4 bases and J by 7 bases, with 16 bases between them. The CDR3 region has the DNA TGCAGTGCTAAGGGTTCGAGGGGTCCTGAAAAACTGTTTTTT. It is translated as CSAKGSRGPEKLFF.

V usage is TRBV7-8 and J usage is TRBJ2-1, with no clear D. V was cut by 1 base and J by 3 bases, with 13 bases left in between. The CDR3 sequence is 16 residues long. CDR1 and CDR2 from the germline V gene are SGHVS and FQNEAQ. This chain's CDR3 is CASSLGRLGLYNEQFF. The CDR3 DNA reads as TGTGCCAGCAGCTTAGGACGTCTCGGCCTCTACAATGAGCAGTTCTTC.

Regarding this clonotype: One end of the junction does not line up with germline, which may come from a read error. The chain uses TRBV29-1 and TRBJ2-1, with TRBD2 matching over 9 bases. Looked up from germline, CDR1 is SQVTM and CDR2 is ANQGSEA. The CDR3 is 17 residues long. The CDR3 reads CSIEDLGSGSTYNEQFF. The DNA of the CDR3 is TGCAGCATTGAAGATCTTGGTAGCGGGAGCACCTACAATGAGCAGTTCTTC.

The J gene is TRBJ2-5, the V gene TRBV29-1; 7 bases map to TRBD2. V dropped 1 base and J dropped 1; count of bases not matched to a gene: 3. Germline V gene data show CDR1 as SQVTM and CDR2 as ANQGSEA. The CDR3 is made up of 14 amino acids. The chain's CDR3 is CSVEVSGVQETQYF. The CDR3 DNA follows: TGCAGCGTTGAAGTAAGCGGGGTCCAAGAGACCCAGTACTTC.

The gene calls are TRBV6-5 and TRBJ2-5; D gene uncertain. The CDR3 is 11 residues long. Trimming took 10 bases from V and 6 from J, leaving 12 bases between them. Germline-derived CDR1 and CDR2 are MNHEY and SVGAGI. The CDR3 is CATFNGQTQYF. CDR3 bases: TGTGCCACCTTTAACGGGCAGACCCAGTACTTC.

This clonotype showed up just a few times. This clone may be a read error of a much larger clone one base away. V usage is TRBV27 and J usage is TRBJ2-1, with TRBD2 identical over 14 bases. From germline, CDR1 is MNHEY and CDR2 SMNVEV (reference sequence). The CDR3 is made up of 16 amino acids. The CDR3 DNA follows: TGTGCCGGCAGTCAAGGGACTAGCGGGGGCTACAATGAGCAGTTCTTC. Amino acid sequence: CAGSQGTSGGYNEQFF.

Only a few counts were recorded for this clonotype. The chain links TRBV12-3 or TRBV12-4 to TRBJ2-5; D ambiguous. The CDR3 runs to 18 residues. The V end was cut by 3 bases, the J end by 3 bases, with 23 bases between. The CDR3 bases are TGTGCCAGCAGTTTTCTCTCGTATGCGAGAGTAACTAAAGAGACCCAGTACTTC. Its translation: CASSFLSYARVTKETQYF.

This rearrangement joins TRBV20-1 to TRBJ2-7; 14 nucleotides align to TRBD2. The V segment lost 3 bases and the J segment 5 bases; nucleotides outside the gene matches: 6. The CDR3 is 15 amino acids. Germline V lookup: CDR1 DFQATT, CDR2 SNEGSKA (reference sequence). The CDR3 loop reads CSASNLGLAGDEQYF. In DNA, the CDR3 is TGCAGTGCTAGTAATCTGGGACTAGCGGGAGACGAGCAGTACTTC.

The chain has TRBV24-1 and TRBJ2-5, with 7 positions matching TRBD2. The CDR3 is made up of 15 amino acids. Germline loops: CDR1 KGHDR, CDR2 SFDVKD. The V gene end was trimmed by 2 bases and the J gene end by 4 bases; junction bases not matched to a gene: 6. CDR3 loop: CATSDWEGQGETQYF. CDR3 nucleotide sequence: TGTGCCACCAGTGATTGGGAGGGGCAAGGAGAGACCCAGTACTTC.

This chain joins TRBV4-3 and TRBJ1-2, with D unclear. CDR1 and CDR2 (germline): LGHNA, YSLEER. The V end was cut by 0 bases, the J end by 8 bases, with 16 bases between. This CDR3 spans 15 amino acids. CDR3 nucleotide sequence: TGCGCCAGCAGCCAAGATCGAGTCGTTCTCGAAGGCTACACCTTC. It translates to CASSQDRVVLEGYTF.

This clonotype was seen a few times. V usage is TRBV29-1 and J usage is TRBJ2-4; D remains unclear. Trimming stripped 4 bases from V and 0 bases from J, with 7 bases between. CDR3 length equals 13 residues. In germline, CDR1 is SQVTM, CDR2 ANQGSEA. DNA for the CDR3: TGCAGCGTTGGAGTGGGAGCCAAAAACATTCAGTACTTC. Protein product: CSVGVGAKNIQYF.

This clonotype was seen a few times. The chain joins TRBV2 to TRBJ2-5; D perhaps matches TRBD1 (5 bases). The J call may be wrong; the DNA end is better matched by TRBJ2-7. CDR3 length: 14 residues. In germline, CDR1 is SNHLY, CDR2 FYNNEI. CDR3 in amino acids: CASNSQGIVYEQYF. Here the CDR3 DNA reads TGTGCCAGCAATTCGCAGGGTATCGTCTACGAGCAGTACTTC.

CDR3 sequence: CASSLGTGAGETQYF. In DNA, the CDR3 is TGTGCCAGCAGCTTAGGCACGGGGGCCGGGGAGACCCAGTACTTC. The rearrangement links TRBV7-2 to TRBJ2-5; TRBD1 or TRBD2 may be the D gene (6 bases each). This CDR3 is built from 15 residues. Germline-derived CDR1 and CDR2 are SGHTA and FQGNSA. Trimming pared 1 base from V and 5 bases from J, leaving 14 bases between.

This clonotype was detected only a few times. This chain connects TRBV5-1 to TRBJ2-1; 9 bases fit TRBD2. CDR1 is SGHRS, CDR2 YFSETQ, per germline. V was pared by 4 bases and J by 8 bases, with 7 bases of the junction left unmatched. This CDR3 comprises 14 residues. CDR3: CASSGGLAADEQFF. CDR3 coding DNA: TGCGCCAGCAGCGGGGGACTAGCTGCGGATGAGCAGTTCTTC.

CDR3: CASSSISGRTDTQYF. The CDR3, as DNA: TGTGCCAGCAGTTCGATTAGCGGACGCACAGATACGCAGTATTTT. The rearrangement uses TRBV27 and TRBJ2-3, with TRBD2 as a possible D gene (6 bases). Per the germline V gene, CDR1 is MNHEY and CDR2 is SMNVEV (reference sequence). V lost 4 bases and J 1 base, leaving 12 bases between the germline ends. The CDR3 totals 15 residues.

As regards this clonotype: Just one base apart from a much larger clone, this may be a read error. Since the CDR3 does not end with the conserved phenylalanine or tryptophan, this likely comes from a read error. The V call is TRBV4-1, the J call TRBJ1-2; possible D gene TRBD1, 5 bases. This CDR3 is 13 amino acids long. The germline gives CDR1 MGHRA, CDR2 YSYEKL. Trimming cost V 1 base and J 4 bases, with 7 bases left between them. CDR3 sequence (DNA): TGCGCCAGCAGCCAAGGGCAGGGCTATGGCTACACCTCC. Protein: CASSQGQGYGYTS.

Here the CDR3 reads CSASLAGEAPETQYF. In DNA, the CDR3 is TGCAGTGCTAGTTTGGCGGGAGAGGCCCCTGAGACCCAGTACTTC. V and J are TRBV20-1 and TRBJ2-5; 7 positions agree with TRBD2. The ends lost 3 bases at V and 5 bases at J; junction bases unmatched: 12. This CDR3 is 15 amino acids long. Germline assignment: CDR1 DFQATT and CDR2 SNEGSKA (reference sequence).

The chain employs TRBV20-1 and TRBJ2-3; 13 bases match TRBD2. Losses at the gene ends were 6 bases for V and 1 base for J; bases not matched to a gene: 16. The CDR3 is 19 amino acids. In germline, CDR1 is DFQATT, CDR2 SNEGSKA (reference sequence). CDR3 in DNA: TGCAGTGCAGCACGACCAGGACTAGCGGGAGCTCTTCGCACAGATACGCAGTATTTT. Translating it yields CSAARPGLAGALRTDTQYF.